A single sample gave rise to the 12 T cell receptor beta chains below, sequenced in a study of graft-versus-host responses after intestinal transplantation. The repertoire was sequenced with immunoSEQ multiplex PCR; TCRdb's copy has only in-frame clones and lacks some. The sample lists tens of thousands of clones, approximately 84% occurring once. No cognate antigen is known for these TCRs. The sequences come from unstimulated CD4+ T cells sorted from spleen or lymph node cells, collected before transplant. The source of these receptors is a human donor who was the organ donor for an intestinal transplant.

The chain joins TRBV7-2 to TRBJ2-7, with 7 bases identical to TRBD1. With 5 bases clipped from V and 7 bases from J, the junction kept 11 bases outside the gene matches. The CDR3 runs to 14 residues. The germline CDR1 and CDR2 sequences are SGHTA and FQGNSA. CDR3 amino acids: CASSLGRGREEQYF. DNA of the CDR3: TGTGCCAGCAGCCTCGGCAGGGGGAGAGAGGAGCAGTACTTC.

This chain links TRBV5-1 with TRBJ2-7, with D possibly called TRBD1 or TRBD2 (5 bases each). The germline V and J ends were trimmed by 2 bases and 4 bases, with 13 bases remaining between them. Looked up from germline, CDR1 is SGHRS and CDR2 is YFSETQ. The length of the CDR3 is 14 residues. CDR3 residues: CASSFLRDGYEQYF. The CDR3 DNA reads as TGCGCCAGCAGCTTTCTCCGGGACGGTTACGAGCAGTACTTC.

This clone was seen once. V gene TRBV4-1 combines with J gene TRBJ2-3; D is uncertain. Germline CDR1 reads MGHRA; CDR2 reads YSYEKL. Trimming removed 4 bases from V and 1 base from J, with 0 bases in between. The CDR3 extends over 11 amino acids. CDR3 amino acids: CASSRTDTQYF. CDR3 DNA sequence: TGCGCCAGCAGCCGCACAGATACGCAGTATTTT.

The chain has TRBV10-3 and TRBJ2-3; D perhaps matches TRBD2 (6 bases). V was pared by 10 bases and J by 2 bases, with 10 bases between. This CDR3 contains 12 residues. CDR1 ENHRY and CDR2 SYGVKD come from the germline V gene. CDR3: CATRDSTDTQYF. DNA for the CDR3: TGTGCCACCCGGGACTCCACAGATACGCAGTATTTT.

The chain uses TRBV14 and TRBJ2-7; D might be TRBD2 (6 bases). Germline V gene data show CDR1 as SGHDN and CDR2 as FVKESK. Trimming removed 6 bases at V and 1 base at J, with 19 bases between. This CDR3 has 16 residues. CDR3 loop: CASRRLGEGGSYEQYF. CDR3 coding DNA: TGTGCCAGCAGGCGACTAGGGGAAGGAGGGTCCTACGAGCAGTACTTC.

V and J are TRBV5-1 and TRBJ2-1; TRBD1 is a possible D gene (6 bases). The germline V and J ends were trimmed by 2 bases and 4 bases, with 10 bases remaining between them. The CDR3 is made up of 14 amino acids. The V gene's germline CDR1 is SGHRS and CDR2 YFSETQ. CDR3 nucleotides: TGCGCCAGCAGCTTCGGACAGCCTTACAATGAGCAGTTCTTC. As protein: CASSFGQPYNEQFF.

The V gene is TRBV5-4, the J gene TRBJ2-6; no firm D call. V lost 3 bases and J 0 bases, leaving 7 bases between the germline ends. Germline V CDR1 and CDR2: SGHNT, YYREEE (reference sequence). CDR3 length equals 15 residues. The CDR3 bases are TGTGCCAGCAGCTCTTGGGCCTCTGGGGCCAACGTCCTGACTTTC. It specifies CASSSWASGANVLTF.

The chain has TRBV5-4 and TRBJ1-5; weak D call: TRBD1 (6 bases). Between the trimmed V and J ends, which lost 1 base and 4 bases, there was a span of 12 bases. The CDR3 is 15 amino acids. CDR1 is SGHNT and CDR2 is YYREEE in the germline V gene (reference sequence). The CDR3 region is CASSLQDSLNQPQHF. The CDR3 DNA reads TGTGCCAGCAGCTTGCAGGACAGTCTTAATCAGCCCCAGCATTTT.

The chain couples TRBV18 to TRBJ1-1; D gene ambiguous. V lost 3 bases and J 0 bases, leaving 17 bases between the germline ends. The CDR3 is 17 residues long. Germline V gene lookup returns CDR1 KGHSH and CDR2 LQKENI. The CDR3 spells CASSPVDRVGMNTEAFF. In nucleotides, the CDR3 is TGTGCCAGCTCACCGGTTGATAGGGTAGGGATGAACACTGAAGCTTTCTTT.

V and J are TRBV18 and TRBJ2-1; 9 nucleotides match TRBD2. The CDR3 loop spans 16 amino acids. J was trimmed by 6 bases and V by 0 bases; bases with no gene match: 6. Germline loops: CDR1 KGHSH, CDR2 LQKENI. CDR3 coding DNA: TGTGCCAGCTCACCACCGCTACTAGCGGGCGCCAATGAGCAGTTCTTC. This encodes CASSPPLLAGANEQFF. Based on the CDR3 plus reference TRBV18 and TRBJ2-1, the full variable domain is NAGVMQNPRHLVRRRGQEARLRCSPMKGHSHVYWYRQLPEEGLKFMVYLQKENIIDESGMPKERFSAEFPKEGPSILRIQQVVRGDSAAYFCASSPPLLAGANEQFFGPGTRLTVL.

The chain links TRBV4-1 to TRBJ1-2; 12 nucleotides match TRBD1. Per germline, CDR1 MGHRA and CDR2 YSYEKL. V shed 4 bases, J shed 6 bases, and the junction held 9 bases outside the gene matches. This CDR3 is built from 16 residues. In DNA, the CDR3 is TGCGCCAGCAGCCGCCTACCGGGACAGGGGGCTCATGGCTACACCTTC. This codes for CASSRLPGQGAHGYTF.

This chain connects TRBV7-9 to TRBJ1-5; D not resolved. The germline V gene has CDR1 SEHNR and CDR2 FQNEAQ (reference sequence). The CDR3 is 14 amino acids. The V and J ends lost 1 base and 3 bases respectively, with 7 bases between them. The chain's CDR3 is CASSLGGYNQPQHF. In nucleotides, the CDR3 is TGTGCCAGCAGCTTAGGAGGGTACAATCAGCCCCAGCATTTT.